The 23 T cell receptor beta chains given below trace back to one sample, sequenced in a study of shared clonotypes between healthy human individuals. The assay was immunoSEQ multiplex PCR, and TCRdb's table has in-frame clones only and misses some. The sample carries 1.6 million or so clones, roughly 97% recorded once. Material for sequencing was naive CD4+ T cells sorted from blood. As for subset: CD45RA+ positively selected. These receptors originate from a man aged 25 to 40 in good health.

The chain links TRBV18 to TRBJ1-1; D is unclear. This CDR3 has 12 residues. The germline CDR1 and CDR2 sequences are KGHSH and LQKENI. The V and J ends lost 3 bases and 4 bases respectively, with 6 bases between them. The DNA for the CDR3 is TGTGCCAGCTCACCGATCGGCACTGAAGCTTTCTTT. Translating gives CASSPIGTEAFF.

The chain recombines TRBV21-1 with TRBJ1-1; the D call of TRBD1 is as the table states it, not checked on the DNA. TRBV21-1 corresponds to a pseudogene. This CDR3 has 13 residues. CDR3 in amino acids: CASRARLNTEAFF. The CDR3 nucleotides read TGTGCCAGCAGGGCCCGTTTAAACACTGAAGCTTTCTTT.

This clone was counted once. This chain links TRBV14 with TRBJ2-7; D is uncertain. Germline CDR1 and CDR2: SGHDN and FVKESK. The germline V and J ends were trimmed by 4 bases and 3 bases, with 10 bases remaining between them. The CDR3 runs 13 residues. The CDR3 spells CASSPPGLYEQYF. DNA for the CDR3: TGTGCCAGCAGCCCACCGGGCCTCTACGAGCAGTACTTC.

The rearrangement uses TRBV10-2 and TRBJ1-1, with D perhaps TRBD1 (5 bases). The CDR3 contains 13 residues. Germline CDR1 WSHSY, CDR2 SAAADI. V was trimmed by 6 bases and J by 7 bases, leaving 15 bases between them. CDR3 DNA: TGCGCCAGCAGCCGAGGGGCACGGAGTGAAGCTTTCTTT. This translates into CASSRGARSEAFF.

The chain employs TRBV5-4 and TRBJ1-3, with D unresolved. The CDR3 extends over 13 amino acids. Germline CDR1 reads SGHNT; CDR2 reads YYREEE (reference sequence). Trimming took off 2 bases at V and 3 bases at J, with 6 bases between the two ends. CDR3 DNA: TGTGCCAGCAGCTTAAAGGATGGAAACACCATATATTTT. This encodes CASSLKDGNTIYF.

This chain uses TRBV6-1 with TRBJ2-1, with D tentatively TRBD2 (6 bases). The CDR3 contains 14 residues. CDR1 is MNHNS, CDR2 SASEGT, per germline. V dropped 6 bases and J dropped 16 bases, with 25 bases sitting between them. This CDR3 is CASSNHGLGTSGFF. CDR3 nucleotides: TGTGCCAGCAGCAACCACGGGCTCGGGACTTCCGGCTTCTTC.

J is TRBJ2-6 and V is TRBV11-2; no reliable D call. The length of the CDR3 is 14 residues. V was trimmed by 7 bases and J by 0 bases, leaving 7 bases between them. The germline gives CDR1 SGHAT, CDR2 FQNNGV. The CDR3 bases are TGTGCCAGCACCCAACGCTCTGGGGCCAACGTCCTGACTTTC. Its translation: CASTQRSGANVLTF.

J is TRBJ2-7 and V is TRBV13; TRBD2 matches at 11 bases. Germline lookup yields CDR1 PRHDT and CDR2 FYEKMQ (reference sequence). After removal of 3 bases from V and 5 bases from J, the junction contained 9 bases not matched to a gene. The CDR3 covers 16 residues. The DNA of the CDR3 is TGTGCCAGCAGCTTTGCACTACTAGCGGGAGCTGACGAGCAGTACTTC. Protein product: CASSFALLAGADEQYF.

This chain uses TRBV10-1 with TRBJ2-3, with TRBD2 identical over 7 bases. Germline trimming cut 1 base from V and 4 bases from J; bases unmatched to any gene: 11. The CDR3 contains 17 residues. Germline values: CDR1 WNHNN, CDR2 SYGVQD (reference sequence). In DNA, the CDR3 is TGCGCCAGCAGTGAGTGGGGGGGGAGCGATCTCCCAGATACGCAGTATTTT. Encoded protein: CASSEWGGSDLPDTQYF.

About this clone itself: Other DNA sequences in the same sample also yield this CDR3. The chain carries TRBV6-5 and TRBJ2-7, with D unresolved. CDR1 is MNHEY and CDR2 is SVGAGI in the germline V gene. The V gene lost 3 bases and the J gene lost 3 bases, with 12 bases spanning the gap. The CDR3 length is 14 residues. The CDR3: CASSYGRRSYEQYF. CDR3 in DNA: TGTGCCAGCAGTTATGGTCGGCGGAGCTACGAGCAGTACTTC.

V is TRBV6-5 and J is TRBJ1-5; the D is unclear. The V gene's germline CDR1 is MNHEY and CDR2 SVGAGI. Trimming took off 0 bases at V and 8 bases at J, with 14 bases between the two ends. This CDR3 is built from 15 residues. CDR3 loop: CASSYSSSAAEPQHF. In DNA, the CDR3 is TGTGCCAGCAGTTACTCGAGCAGCGCCGCGGAGCCCCAGCATTTT.

As regards this clone: The sample holds other DNA sequences that translate to the same CDR3. CDR3 in amino acids: CASSFLRTDTQYF. DNA of the CDR3: TGCGCCAGCAGCTTCCTCAGGACAGATACGCAGTATTTT. The chain carries TRBV5-1 and TRBJ2-3; D ambiguous. Trimming cost V 2 bases and J 3 bases, with 7 bases left between them. The germline CDR1 and CDR2 sequences are SGHRS and YFSETQ. CDR3 length: 13 residues.

The rearrangement joins TRBV27 to TRBJ2-5; D call uncertain. CDR3 length: 13 amino acids. Looked up from germline, CDR1 is MNHEY and CDR2 is SMNVEV (reference sequence). Trimming pared 6 bases from V and 2 bases from J, leaving 10 bases between. CDR3 in amino acids: CASRMAVQETQYF. CDR3 nucleotides: TGTGCCAGCAGGATGGCGGTACAAGAGACCCAGTACTTC.

This clone was found once. The chain carries TRBV6-1 and TRBJ1-4, with D perhaps matching TRBD1 (6 bases). The V and J ends lost 10 bases and 4 bases respectively, with 16 bases between them. CDR1 is MNHNS and CDR2 is SASEGT in the germline V gene. The CDR3 extends over 14 amino acids. CDR3 in amino acids: CATNPQGSNEKLFF. The CDR3 DNA reads TGTGCCACCAACCCACAGGGAAGTAATGAAAAACTGTTTTTT.

This chain joins TRBV19 and TRBJ2-7; TRBD2 matches at 10 bases. Germline trimming cut 0 bases from V and 4 bases from J; bases unmatched to any gene: 6. The CDR3 consists of 16 residues. Looked up from germline, CDR1 is LNHDA and CDR2 is SQIVND (reference sequence). Written as DNA, the CDR3 is TGTGCCAGTAGTATAGATCTCCAGCGGGAGGGTTACGAGCAGTACTTC. It encodes CASSIDLQREGYEQYF.

This clone was seen a single time. This sequence joins TRBV5-1 and TRBJ2-3; D is uncertain. Germline V gives CDR1 SGHRS, CDR2 YFSETQ. Trimming took 0 bases from V and 5 from J, leaving 10 bases between them. The CDR3 loop spans 14 amino acids. CDR3 nucleotides: TGCGCCAGCAGCTTGGGAGGCATCGGAGATACGCAGTATTTT. Its protein is CASSLGGIGDTQYF.

This clone was detected once. The sample contains more than one DNA sequence encoding this CDR3. J is TRBJ2-6 and V is TRBV25-1, with D uncertain. V shed 5 bases and J shed 2 bases, with 1 base lying between them. The germline CDR1 and CDR2 sequences are MGHDK and SYGVNS. This CDR3 is 12 amino acids long. CDR3 sequence reads: CASSTGANVLTF. The CDR3 DNA reads TGTGCCAGCAGTACTGGGGCCAACGTCCTGACTTTC.

V gene TRBV5-1 combines with J gene TRBJ2-2; TRBD1 aligns across 12 bases. This CDR3 contains 15 residues. The germline V gene encodes CDR1 SGHRS and CDR2 YFSETQ. J was trimmed by 6 bases and V by 9 bases; bases with no gene match: 9. CDR3: CATRRGTGGPGELFF. CDR3 coding DNA: TGCGCCACCAGAAGGGGGACAGGGGGCCCCGGGGAGCTGTTTTTT.

This chain joins TRBV18 and TRBJ2-7; 12 positions agree with TRBD2. Germline lookup yields CDR1 KGHSH and CDR2 LQKENI. The junction had 21 bases not matched to a gene; V was cut back by 6 bases and J by 6 bases. The CDR3 covers 19 residues. This CDR3 reads CASSPAGLAGGPLVSEQYF. CDR3 in DNA: TGTGCCAGCTCGCCAGCTGGGCTAGCGGGAGGGCCTTTAGTCAGCGAGCAGTACTTC.

The chain recombines TRBV5-8 with TRBJ1-2; possibly TRBD1 for D (6 bases). Germline CDR1 SGHTS, CDR2 YDEGEE. CDR3 size: 15 residues. V was clipped by 0 bases and J by 4 bases, with 13 bases between them. CDR3 sequence: CASSLDRAPGYGYTF. CDR3 DNA: TGTGCCAGCAGCTTGGACAGGGCTCCAGGCTATGGCTACACCTTC.

The chain employs TRBV5-1 and TRBJ1-1, with TRBD1 as a possible D gene (5 bases). Germline V gene data show CDR1 as SGHRS and CDR2 as YFSETQ. Trimming left V 4 bases short and J 5 bases short, with 9 bases between. The CDR3 consists of 12 residues. CDR3 amino acids: CASSGDLTEAFF. Here the CDR3 DNA reads TGCGCCAGCAGCGGGGACTTGACTGAAGCTTTCTTT.

The table lists this clone with a count of one. The same CDR3 is also encoded by other DNA sequences in this sample. This rearrangement joins TRBV5-1 to TRBJ2-7; D remains unclear. V lost 0 bases and J lost 2, with 9 bases in between. CDR3 length: 14 residues. Looked up from germline, CDR1 is SGHRS and CDR2 is YFSETQ. The CDR3 DNA is TGCGCCAGCAGCTTGGGGCAGGAGCCCTACGAGCAGTACTTC. Protein sequence: CASSLGQEPYEQYF.

As DNA, the CDR3 is TGTGCCAGCAGCGTACCCGGGACAGCGGAGCAGTTCTTC. Translated: CASSVPGTAEQFF. This chain connects TRBV5-6 to TRBJ2-1; 7 nucleotides align to TRBD1. This CDR3 has 13 residues. The trim removed 4 bases at V and 10 bases at J, leaving 8 bases unmatched. CDR1 SGHDT and CDR2 YYEEEE come from the germline V gene.